There are many counts of the clone carrying this T cell receptor (beta chain). This library used around 400 ng RNA and molecular barcoded adaptors spanning alpha/delta and beta/gamma chains. In TCRdb, the reads were re-called with MiXCR into one record per CDR3 protein. Here the sample spans fewer than 90,000 distinct CDR3 sequences, 9% to 15% being singletons. This sample is drawn from a study of read filtering for tumor transcriptome and immune sequencing. In the study overall: The cohort had over 16 men and over eleven women aged roughly 40 to 90, mean about 66 years. R-ISS stage counts were eight or nine for I, roughly 16 for II, 7 for III.

CDR1 and CDR2 from the germline V gene are SNHLY and FYNNEI. The CDR3 totals 16 residues. The V end was cut by 7 bases, the J end by 0 bases, with 19 bases between. This TCR came from a donor aged 40 or over with multiple myeloma. The chain uses TRBV2 and TRBJ2-7; D is unresolved. Sequenced material: a population of CD138-negative cells sorted from bone marrow. The CDR3 region has the DNA TGTGCCAGCACGCCTGAGGCAGCCGCTCCCTCCTACGAGCAGTACTTC. This codes for CASTPEAAAPSYEQYF.